The 20 T cell receptor beta chains below come from one sample, sequenced in a study of T cells expressing NK-cell markers. From the 5' RACE reads, TCRdb lists one entry per CDR3 protein and no DNA. In total, the table holds under 200,000 distinct CDR3 sequences. Sequencing was performed on blood T cells: a sorted CD56 or NKG2C T cell subset, CD4+ or CD8+ T cells, or bulk PBMC T cells (not recorded which). The receptor source for this set is a woman aged 18 to 75 in good health.

The rearrangement joins TRBV12-3 or TRBV12-4 to TRBJ2-7; without DNA, the TCRdb call of TRBD1 cannot be checked. CDR3 length equals 14 residues. CDR3 sequence: CASSWGGASYEQYF.

The chain links TRBV11-2 to TRBJ2-7; TCRdb reports TRBD1, a call that lacks DNA to check it against. The CDR3 totals 15 residues. In germline, CDR1 is SGHAT, CDR2 FQNNGV. The CDR3 sequence: CASSLGAGLAYEQYF.

The chain uses TRBV29-1 and TRBJ1-1; TCRdb's D call of TRBD1 is untestable without DNA. Per the germline V gene, CDR1 is SQVTM and CDR2 is ANQGSEA. The CDR3 has 13 amino acids. CDR3 amino acids: CSARGPRNTEAFF. Supplemented by reference TRBV29-1 and TRBJ1-1, the full variable domain reads SAVISQKPSRDICQRGTSLTIQCQVDSQVTMMFWYRQQPGQSLTLIATANQGSEATYESGFVIDKFPISRPNLTFSTLTVSNMSPEDSSIYLCSARGPRNTEAFFGQGTRLTVV.

V gene TRBV5-6 combines with J gene TRBJ2-3; TCRdb names TRBD2, which stays unverified in the absence of DNA. CDR1 is SGHDT and CDR2 is YYEEEE in the germline V gene. The CDR3 extends over 16 amino acids. The CDR3 here is CASSLRVAGGSDTQYF.

This chain joins TRBV9 and TRBJ2-1; checking the TCRdb D call of TRBD1 is not possible without DNA. Germline CDR1 is SGDLS and CDR2 is YYNGEE. The CDR3 is made up of 15 amino acids. CDR3 loop: CASSGGSQPYNEQFF. The full variable domain, completed using reference TRBV9 and TRBJ2-1, is DSGVTQTPKHLITATGQRVTLRCSPRSGDLSVYWYQQSLDQGLQFLIQYYNGEERAKGNILERFSAQQFPDLHSELNLSSLELGDSALYFCASSGGSQPYNEQFFGPGTRLTVL.

The CDR3 is CASSGSGRLSEQFF. V gene TRBV7-9 combines with J gene TRBJ2-1; TCRdb proposes TRBD2, but this gene call is untestable without DNA. The CDR3 length is 14 residues. CDR1 is SEHNR and CDR2 is FQNEAQ in the germline V gene (reference sequence).

The V gene is TRBV4-1, the J gene TRBJ1-1. This CDR3 contains 14 residues. Germline V gene data show CDR1 as MGHRA and CDR2 as YSYEKL. CDR3 residues: CASSRGRLNTEAFF.

The rearrangement uses TRBV2 and TRBJ1-2; TCRdb calls TRBD1, which cannot be checked without DNA. The CDR3 consists of 16 residues. The germline V gene encodes CDR1 SNHLY and CDR2 FYNNEI. Here the CDR3 reads CASTKYYWTAINGYTF.

The chain carries TRBV20-1 and TRBJ2-2; lacking DNA, the TRBD2 call made by TCRdb goes unchecked. Germline V lookup: CDR1 DFQATT, CDR2 SNEGSKA (reference sequence). The CDR3 is 16 residues long. The CDR3 is CSARDGQRGGPGELFF.

The rearrangement links TRBV20-1 to TRBJ1-2; lacking DNA, the TRBD1 call made by TCRdb goes unchecked. The CDR3 contains 15 residues. In germline, CDR1 is DFQATT, CDR2 SNEGSKA (reference sequence). The chain's CDR3 is CSAPRSRPINYGYTF.

The rearrangement uses TRBV4-1 and TRBJ2-5; TCRdb lists TRBD2, though no DNA is available to test this call. This CDR3 has 14 residues. The germline gives CDR1 MGHRA, CDR2 YSYEKL. This CDR3 is CASSQGLAGETQYF.

CDR3 residues: CSVEGTSRGGADTQYF. This rearrangement joins TRBV29-1 to TRBJ2-3; TCRdb reports TRBD2, a call that lacks DNA to check it against. The CDR3 is made up of 16 amino acids. Per the germline V gene, CDR1 is SQVTM and CDR2 is ANQGSEA.

The rearrangement uses TRBV5-1 and TRBJ2-1. The length of the CDR3 is 16 residues. The germline V gene encodes CDR1 SGHRS and CDR2 YFSETQ. The chain's CDR3 is CASSSTFTAAYNEQFF.

V and J are TRBV3-1 and TRBJ2-7; lacking DNA, the TRBD1 call made by TCRdb goes unchecked. The CDR3 has 15 residues. Germline-derived CDR1 and CDR2 are LGHDT and YNNKEL (reference sequence). The CDR3 sequence: CASSHRGSAGYEQYF.

This rearrangement joins TRBV12-3 or TRBV12-4 to TRBJ2-7. The CDR3 consists of 12 residues. The CDR3 here is CASSLVPYEQYF.

This chain joins TRBV3-1 and TRBJ2-1; the D call from TCRdb, TRBD2, cannot be confirmed without DNA. The CDR3 runs 16 residues. Germline loops: CDR1 LGHDT, CDR2 YNNKEL (reference sequence). CDR3: CASSQDRGLAGRGQFF.

This chain links TRBV3-1 with TRBJ1-1. CDR1 and CDR2 (germline): LGHDT, YNNKEL (reference sequence). The CDR3 is made up of 15 amino acids. The CDR3 reads CASSQGPTVNTEAFF.

This chain connects TRBV6-2 or TRBV6-3 to TRBJ1-2; checking the TCRdb D call of TRBD1 is not possible without DNA. In germline, CDR1 is MNHEY, CDR2 SVGEGT. The CDR3 loop spans 15 amino acids. CDR3 protein: CASSYSGTTENGYTF.

The genes are TRBV28 and TRBJ1-2; with no DNA, the TCRdb D assignment of TRBD1 cannot be verified. Per germline, CDR1 MDHEN and CDR2 SYDVKM. The CDR3 contains 14 residues. The CDR3 is CASSLRGGGAGYTF.

V is TRBV9 and J is TRBJ2-4; TCRdb returns TRBD2, unconfirmable since there is no DNA. Germline V gives CDR1 SGDLS, CDR2 YYNGEE. CDR3 length: 20 residues. CDR3 protein: CASSVGLSPPGSTFQNIQYF.